The clone carrying this T cell receptor (beta chain) was counted only a few times. The antigen remains unidentified. This CDR3 comprises 15 residues. Germline assignment: CDR1 MNHEY and CDR2 SVGAGI. Trimming stripped 6 bases from V and 6 bases from J, with 17 bases between. This sample is part of a study of spatial heterogeneity in lung cancer. Each TCR cDNA molecule carried a unique molecular identifier. TCRdb re-called the 5' RACE reads with MiXCR, one entry per CDR3 protein. The sample holds some 100,000 distinct CDR3 sequences; approximately 12% are singletons and the top ten take roughly 41%. Notes on the study in general: There were more appearances of ubiquitous expanded tumor TCRs in blood at resection than at follow-up.

Time point defined: sample taken at primary tumor resection. The sequenced material consisted of unsorted whole RNA from tumor, nontumor lung or frozen PBMC. This receptor was identified in a male donor with early-stage non-small cell lung cancer. This chain joins TRBV6-5 and TRBJ2-2; D perhaps matches TRBD2 (5 bases). The sample consisted of PBMCs, taken at surgery. CDR3 amino acids: CASSTGITNAGELFF. The DNA of the CDR3 is TGTGCCAGCAGCACCGGGATAACCAATGCCGGGGAGCTGTTTTTT.